Each of the 9 T cell receptor beta chains below was sequenced from the same sample in a study of blood T cells in healthy people across ages. A J-beta primer mix and a sample-barcoded 5' primer were used in a second PCR of about 7 to 12 cycles. TCRdb recomputed calls from the 5' RACE reads with MiXCR, one row per CDR3 protein. The sample holds about 1.6 million distinct CDR3 sequences; roughly 32% are singletons and the top ten take 10% to 12%. Sequenced input: blood. The receptors shown here come from a woman aged 30 to 39 in good health.

The rearrangement links TRBV12-3 or TRBV12-4 to TRBJ2-4; 11 bases line up with TRBD2. The J call may be incorrect, as the DNA end agrees better with TRBJ2-7. The CDR3 covers 15 residues. The CDR3 bases are TGTGCCAGCAGGGATAAGGGACTAGCGGAGTACGAGCAGTACTTC. This sequence encodes CASRDKGLAEYEQYF.

This clonotype has a count of ten or more. The V and J genes are TRBV29-1 and TRBJ2-7; D ambiguous. CDR1 is SQVTM, CDR2 ANQGSEA, per germline. V lost 6 bases to trimming and J lost 6 bases, with 18 bases between them. The CDR3 runs to 13 residues. The CDR3 DNA is TGCAGCGTCGCGGTAGGGATGGGTGGCGAGCAGTACTTC. The encoded protein is CSVAVGMGGEQYF.

This clonotype has more than one count but fewer than ten. The V call is TRBV6-5, the J call TRBJ1-1; D gene uncertain. Trimming cost V 8 bases and J 7 bases, with 17 bases left between them. The germline V gene encodes CDR1 MNHEY and CDR2 SVGAGI. The CDR3 has 13 amino acids. The chain's CDR3 is CASATWADNEAFF. CDR3 in DNA: TGTGCCAGCGCGACTTGGGCAGACAATGAAGCTTTCTTT.

Comment on this clonotype: A much larger clone differs by one base, so this may be a read error. The chain joins TRBV9 to TRBJ2-3, with D maybe TRBD2 (5 bases). The CDR3 has 14 amino acids. Germline V gene lookup returns CDR1 SGDLS and CDR2 YYNGEE. Deletions cut 4 bases from V and 4 bases from J, with 13 bases between. The DNA for the CDR3 is TGTGCCAGCAGCCCTAGAGGGAGTTCAGATACGCAGTATTTT. It yields the protein CASSPRGSSDTQYF.

This chain joins TRBV4-1 and TRBJ2-7; 11 nucleotides match TRBD2. The CDR3 covers 15 residues. The V segment lost 3 bases and the J segment 3 bases; nucleotides outside the gene matches: 4. Germline V gives CDR1 MGHRA, CDR2 YSYEKL. For the CDR3, the DNA is TGCGCCAGCAGCCAGGGGACTAGCGGAAACTACGAGCAGTACTTC. It is translated as CASSQGTSGNYEQYF.

A single count supports this clonotype. The junction does not match germline at one end; this may be a read error. The genes are TRBV9 and TRBJ2-7; a weak D match, TRBD2 (5 bases). This CDR3 spans 14 amino acids. Germline-derived CDR1 and CDR2 are SGDLS and YYNGEE. CDR3 sequence: CAGSVGLAAYEQYF. The CDR3 nucleotides are TGTGCCGGCAGCGTAGGGCTAGCAGCCTACGAGCAGTACTTC.

A note on this clonotype: Mismatch with germline at one junction end may stem from a read error. The chain carries TRBV7-9 and TRBJ2-1, with 8 positions matching TRBD1. Germline loops: CDR1 SEHNR, CDR2 FQNEAQ (reference sequence). The CDR3 runs 15 residues. DNA for the CDR3: TGTGCCAGCAGCGTTGACAGGGGCTCCTACAGTGAGCAGTTCTTC. This encodes CASSVDRGSYSEQFF.

This clonotype was counted only a few times. The chain carries TRBV29-1 and TRBJ1-2, with 8 bases that match TRBD1. CDR3 size: 12 residues. CDR1 and CDR2 from the germline V gene are SQVTM and ANQGSEA. The CDR3 DNA sequence: TGCACCTTGAGGGCAGGGGGCGATGGCTACACCTTC. As protein: CTLRAGGDGYTF.

The chain is built from TRBV5-4 and TRBJ2-3; weak D call: TRBD1 (5 bases). The CDR3 length is 16 residues. Between the trimmed V and J ends, which lost 4 bases and 2 bases, there was a span of 17 bases. Germline CDR1 and CDR2: SGHNT and YYREEE (reference sequence). As DNA, the CDR3 is TGTGCCAGCAGCGCTGCAGGGCTGGGAAACACAGATACGCAGTATTTT. It yields the protein CASSAAGLGNTDTQYF.